These 8 T cell receptor beta chains came from one sample sequenced in a study of TIL therapy for anti-PD-1-resistant metastatic lung cancer (dated by TCRdb to about 2021). Using bias-controlled multiplex PCR with the immunoSEQ v3 hsTCRB kit, the TCR beta CDR3 regions were amplified from genomic DNA. TCRdb obtained this table from immuneACCESS and retained in-frame rearrangements with V and J assigned. These tables miss some clones; where compared with another copy, unresolved V genes account for less than half of the shortfall, and the remainder is unexplained. This sample is represented by approximately 50,000 clones; 75% to 85% of them were singletons. The leading ten clones occupy roughly 3% of the sample. The time point label for this specimen denotes: pre-treatment sample, taken before nivolumab and TIL therapy. The sample here was blood, taken at baseline. The receptors here all came from a person aged 25 to 79 with non-small cell lung cancer.

V gene TRBV19 combines with J gene TRBJ1-6; no definite D call. The CDR3 is 12 residues long. V lost 0 bases, J lost 14 bases, and 8 bases lay in between. Per the germline V gene, CDR1 is LNHDA and CDR2 is SQIVND (reference sequence). The CDR3 here is CASSIEGISLHF. The CDR3 DNA reads TGTGCCAGTAGTATAGAGGGCATCTCCCTCCACTTT.

The genes are TRBV18 and TRBJ1-1; D remains ambiguous. Between the trimmed V and J ends, which lost 3 bases and 5 bases, there was a span of 4 bases. Germline CDR1 is KGHSH and CDR2 is LQKENI. This CDR3 spans 11 amino acids. The CDR3 DNA reads TGTGCCAGCTCACCCAATACTGAAGCTTTCTTT. Translated: CASSPNTEAFF.

V usage is TRBV3-1 (or the pseudogene TRBV3-2) and J usage is TRBJ2-7; TRBD1 agrees at 9 bases. Germline CDR1 reads LGHDT; CDR2 reads YNNKEL (reference sequence). V shed 11 bases and J 3 bases; nucleotides not matched to a gene: 8. The CDR3 consists of 13 residues. CDR3 region: CASHRGQGYEQYF. The CDR3 bases are TGTGCCTCCCACCGGGGACAGGGCTACGAGCAGTACTTC.

This clone occurred a few times. The rearrangement links TRBV5-1 to TRBJ1-2; tentative D call: TRBD1 (6 bases). The CDR3 is made up of 14 amino acids. Germline CDR1 and CDR2: SGHRS and YFSETQ. The V end lost 4 bases, the J end lost 6 bases, and 16 bases lay between the germline ends. As DNA, the CDR3 is TGCGCCAGCAGCCCGGCGGCAGGGGAGGATGGCTACACCTTC. Translation: CASSPAAGEDGYTF.

This clone was counted between two and nine times. The chain joins TRBV9 to TRBJ1-1; D is unresolved. V was pared by 0 bases and J by 0 bases, with 6 bases between. Per the germline V gene, CDR1 is SGDLS and CDR2 is YYNGEE. The CDR3 is made up of 14 amino acids. The CDR3 is CASSVELMNTEAFF. In DNA form, the CDR3 reads TGTGCCAGCAGCGTAGAATTGATGAACACTGAAGCTTTCTTT.

The chain links TRBV5-8 to TRBJ2-3, with 10 bases identical to TRBD1. The V and J ends lost 0 bases and 4 bases, in that order; junction bases with no gene match: 5. Germline values: CDR1 SGHTS, CDR2 YDEGEE. The CDR3 runs to 16 residues. CDR3 residues: CASSLEGTGAADTQYF. The CDR3 DNA sequence: TGTGCCAGCAGCTTGGAAGGGACAGGGGCGGCAGATACGCAGTATTTT. Supplemented by reference TRBV5-8 and TRBJ2-3, the full variable domain reads EAGVTQSPTHLIKTRGQQATLRCSPISGHTSVYWYQQALGLGLQFLLWYDEGEERNRGNFPPRFSGRQFPNYSSELNVNALELEDSALYLCASSLEGTGAADTQYFGPGTRLTVL.

The rearrangement joins TRBV5-1 to TRBJ2-1, with D maybe TRBD1 (5 bases). The CDR3 is 15 amino acids. Germline loops: CDR1 SGHRS, CDR2 YFSETQ. V was clipped by 4 bases and J by 8 bases, with 19 bases between them. The CDR3 nucleotides read TGCGCCAGCAGCCCAAGTGCAGGGTTGGGTCATGAGCAGTTCTTC. Its translation is CASSPSAGLGHEQFF.

The chain uses TRBV11-3 and TRBJ1-3; D unresolved. Trimming removed 1 base at V and 0 bases at J, with 1 base between. The CDR3 covers 13 residues. CDR1 is SGHNT and CDR2 is YENEEA in the germline V gene. For the CDR3, the DNA is TGTGCCAGCAGCTTAGGCTCTGGAAACACCATATATTTT. Protein product: CASSLGSGNTIYF. Complete variable domain (other parts from reference TRBV11-3 and TRBJ1-3): EAGVVQSPRYKIIEKKQPVAFWCNPISGHNTLYWYLQNLGQGPELLIRYENEEAVDDSQLPKDRFSAERLKGVDSTLKIQPAELGDSAVYLCASSLGSGNTIYFGEGSWLTVV.